A selection of T cell receptor beta chains follows, all from one sample in a study of blood T cell repertoires in COVID-19. Generated by immunoSEQ multiplex PCR, the TCRdb table keeps only in-frame clones and is missing some. This table holds some 80,000 clones, more than 75% found once. The sequencing sample was made of peripheral blood. Receptors were obtained from a man between 60 and 75 years old with COVID-19, enrolled during active disease. The CDR3 runs from the conserved cysteine through the conserved F or W. The order of the fields is V gene, J gene, D gene, clone size, CDR3 protein, CDR3 DNA. The D gene is left open where the match is weak. Size is omitted from some rows. Given values are once, few, many or a class for expanded clones.

TRBV28	TRBJ1-1	-	-	CASSIWSVGANTEAFF	TGTGCCAGCAGCATATGGTCGGTTGGGGCGAACACTGAAGCTTTCTTT
TRBV6-5	TRBJ2-7	TRBD1	-	CAGTGALGYEQYF	TGTGCCGGGACAGGGGCGTTGGGGTACGAGCAGTACTTC
TRBV6-1	TRBJ1-5	-	-	CASSEAGVRGAQHF	TGTGCCAGCAGTGAAGCGGGGGTTCGCGGGGCCCAGCATTTT
TRBV9	TRBJ2-2	-	-	CASSADTGELFF	TGTGCCAGCAGCGCGGACACCGGGGAGCTGTTTTTT
TRBV7-6	TRBJ2-2	-	-	CASSVTGPVNTGELFF	TGTGCCAGCAGCGTTACAGGTCCGGTGAACACCGGGGAGCTGTTTTTT
TRBV27	TRBJ2-3	-	-	CASTNGVSDTQYF	TGTGCCAGCACGAATGGAGTTTCGGATACGCAGTATTTT
TRBV30	TRBJ2-1	TRBD2	-	CAWSKLAGAGNEQFF	TGTGCCTGGAGTAAGCTAGCGGGGGCGGGCAATGAGCAGTTCTTC
TRBV6-5	TRBJ1-2	-	-	CASSYSTLSYYGYTF	TGTGCCAGCAGTTACTCGACACTCTCCTACTATGGCTACACCTTC
TRBV5-1	TRBJ2-3	-	-	CASSFRETSTDTQYF	TGCGCCAGCAGCTTCCGGGAGACTAGCACAGATACGCAGTATTTT
TRBV30	TRBJ2-1	TRBD1	-	CAWSGDRGSDEQFF	TGTGCCTGGAGTGGGGACAGGGGGTCGGATGAGCAGTTCTTC
TRBV10-3	TRBJ2-7	-	-	CAISESSGTYEQYF	TGTGCCATCAGTGAGTCCTCGGGTACCTACGAGCAGTACTTC
TRBV5-1	TRBJ2-3	TRBD1	-	CASSPRFDRVSADTQYF	TGCGCCAGCAGCCCTAGGTTTGACAGGGTGTCGGCAGATACGCAGTATTTT
TRBV11-2	TRBJ1-4	-	-	CASGGSYNEKLFF	TGTGCCAGCGGCGGGAGTTACAATGAAAAACTGTTTTTT
TRBV7-3	TRBJ2-2	TRBD1	-	CASSLHGGTGIGGTGELFF	TGTGCCAGCAGCTTACATGGTGGGACAGGGATAGGGGGCACCGGGGAGCTGTTTTTT
TRBV7-3	TRBJ2-3	TRBD2	many	CASSLGVAGGHTDTQYF	TGTGCCAGCAGCTTAGGGGTAGCGGGAGGGCACACAGATACGCAGTATTTT
TRBV6-6	TRBJ2-2	TRBD2	-	CASSPRLAGGPNTGELFF	TGTGCCAGCAGTCCCCGACTAGCGGGAGGCCCGAACACCGGGGAGCTGTTTTTT
TRBV15	TRBJ2-1	-	-	CATSRGRQTLHFNEQFF	TGTGCCACCAGCAGAGGTCGACAGACCCTTCATTTCAATGAGCAGTTCTTC
TRBV30	TRBJ1-1	TRBD1	-	CAWTGQLNTEAFF	TGTGCCTGGACGGGACAGCTTAACACTGAAGCTTTCTTT
TRBV3-1/TRBV3-2	TRBJ1-4	TRBD1	-	CASSPWTGGNEKLFF	TGTGCCAGCAGCCCATGGACAGGGGGGAACGAAAAACTGTTTTTT
TRBV27	TRBJ2-2	-	-	CASSLGGEIGELFF	TGTGCCAGCAGTTTAGGGGGCGAAATCGGGGAGCTGTTTTTT